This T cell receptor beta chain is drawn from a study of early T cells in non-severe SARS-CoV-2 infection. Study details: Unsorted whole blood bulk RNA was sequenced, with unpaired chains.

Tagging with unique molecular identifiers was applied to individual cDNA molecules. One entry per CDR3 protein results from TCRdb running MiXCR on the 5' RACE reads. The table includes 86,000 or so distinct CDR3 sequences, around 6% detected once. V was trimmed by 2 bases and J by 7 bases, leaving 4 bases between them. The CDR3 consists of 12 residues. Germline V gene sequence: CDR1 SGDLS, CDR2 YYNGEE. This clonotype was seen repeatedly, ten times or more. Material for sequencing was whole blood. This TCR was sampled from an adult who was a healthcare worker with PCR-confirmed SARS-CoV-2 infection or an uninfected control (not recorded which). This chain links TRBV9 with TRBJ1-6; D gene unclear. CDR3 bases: TGTGCCAGCAGCGTCGGGAATTCACCCCTCCACTTT. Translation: CASSVGNSPLHF.